One and the same sample provided the 4 T cell receptor beta chains below, sequenced in a study of Graves' ophthalmopathy and Graves' hyperthyroidism. RNA served as the template for amplifying TCR beta CDR3 regions. A first-round RT-PCR used HTBI primers, followed by a second-round multiplex PCR. TCRdb passed the multiplex PCR reads through MiXCR, listing each CDR3 protein once. The table records some 360,000 distinct CDR3 sequences, about 15% of them present only once. Sample: peripheral blood. The receptors shown here come from an adult woman with stable Graves' hyperthyroidism.

V and J are TRBV4-3 and TRBJ2-2; D gene uncertain. The germline V gene encodes CDR1 LGHNA and CDR2 YSLEER. The V end was cut by 0 bases, the J end by 8 bases, with 22 bases between. The CDR3 runs to 18 residues. CDR3 residues: CASSQDPGMAATTGELFF. The CDR3 DNA is TGCGCCAGCAGCCAAGATCCCGGCATGGCCGCAACCACTGGGGAGCTGTTTTTT.

In regard to this clonotype: This could be a read error, since a much larger clone is one nucleotide away. CDR3 nucleotides: TGCAGCGTTGGGACAGGGGGGACTGAAGCTTGCTTT. Residues: CSVGTGGTEACF. The rearrangement joins TRBV29-1 to TRBJ1-1, with 10 bases identical to TRBD1. CDR3 length: 12 amino acids. The germline CDR1 and CDR2 sequences are SQVTM and ANQGSEA.

In its sample, this clonotype was seen many times. CDR3 DNA: TGCAGCGCCCGAGTCGCCGGGGAGCTGTTTTTT. This codes for CSARVAGELFF. The J gene is TRBJ2-2, the V gene TRBV29-1; D remains unclear. V was pared by 7 bases and J by 6 bases, with 9 bases between. Germline CDR1 and CDR2: SQVTM and ANQGSEA. The CDR3 contains 11 residues.

The V call is TRBV4-1, the J call TRBJ2-1; D remains unclear. The germline CDR1 and CDR2 sequences are MGHRA and YSYEKL. The CDR3 runs 17 residues. Trimming removed 3 bases at V and 1 base at J, with 16 bases between. CDR3 protein: CASSQTPLRMSYNEQFF. CDR3 DNA: TGCGCCAGCAGCCAGACACCTTTGCGTATGTCCTACAATGAGCAGTTCTTC.